This T cell receptor (beta chain) emerged from a study of shared clonotypes between healthy human individuals. Sorted-subset replicate PCR reactions contained roughly 190 ng DNA, corresponding to some 30,000 T cell genomes. Here immunoSEQ multiplex PCR was the method, and the copy in TCRdb shows in-frame clones only, minus some. The data hold millions of clones, with approximately 93% observed a single time. About this clone itself: What it binds is unknown.

The study's findings and limits: Naive subsets generally exceeded memory subsets in estimated richness. Non-shared clonotypes had lower generation probabilities than those shared by all four donors.

From germline, CDR1 is MDHEN and CDR2 SYDVKM. This CDR3 region has 19 residues. V was pared by 4 bases and J by 9 bases, with 24 bases of the junction left unmatched. V is TRBV28 and J is TRBJ1-5; TRBD1 matches 7 bases. This clonotype originated in a man between 18 and 29 years old in good health. Some clones in this sample may be carry-over from other donors' samples. The material sequenced was naive CD4+ T cells from PBMCs. Subset meaning: CD45RA+ positively selected. CDR3 loop: CASSSPKIRTGTDHGPQHF. CDR3 sequence (DNA): TGTGCCAGCAGTTCACCTAAGATTAGGACAGGAACCGATCACGGGCCCCAGCATTTT.